These T cell receptor beta chains were read from a single sample in a study of T-cell reconstitution after alpha-beta-depleted transplantation in children. From the PCR reads, TCRdb called clonotypes with MiXCR, one entry per CDR3 protein. The sample yields around 450,000 distinct CDR3 sequences, 43% seen once. This specimen was PBMCs, taken before TCRalphabeta/CD19-depleted stem cell transplant. These receptors were obtained from a girl aged 2 to 9 with aplastic anemia, due to receive a stem cell transplant. Each CDR3 is given with its conserved first and last residue. Fields, in order: J gene, V gene, clone size, D gene, CDR3 length, CDR3 protein, CDR3 DNA. D genes are given only for firm matches. Expanded clones are given a class, and other clones once, few, many or no size at all.

j_gene: TRBJ2-7
v_gene: TRBV28
abundance: many
d_gene: TRBD2
len: 14
CDR3aa: CASSALAGVYEQYF
CDR3nt: TGTGCCAGCAGTGCACTAGCGGGAGTGTACGAGCAGTACTTC

j_gene: TRBJ1-6
v_gene: TRBV3-1
abundance: .
d_gene: .
len: 14
CDR3aa: CASSQTVGNSPLHF
CDR3nt: TGTGCCAGCAGCCAAACTGTGGGGAATTCACCCCTCCACTTT

j_gene: TRBJ2-7
v_gene: TRBV27
abundance: many
d_gene: TRBD1
len: 15
CDR3aa: CASSFTGADSYEQYF
CDR3nt: TGTGCCAGCAGTTTTACAGGGGCGGACTCCTACGAGCAGTACTTC

j_gene: TRBJ2-3
v_gene: TRBV7-2
abundance: .
d_gene: .
len: 15
CDR3aa: CASSSIGGRGDTQYF
CDR3nt: TGTGCCAGCAGCTCGATAGGGGGACGGGGAGATACGCAGTATTTT

j_gene: TRBJ2-7
v_gene: TRBV18
abundance: few
d_gene: .
len: 14
CDR3aa: CASSPPSGLREQYF
CDR3nt: TGTGCCAGCTCACCACCGTCCGGATTACGAGAGCAGTACTTC

j_gene: TRBJ2-5
v_gene: TRBV20-1
abundance: few
d_gene: TRBD2
len: 16
CDR3aa: CSASLAGTSGAETQYF
CDR3nt: TGCAGTGCTAGTCTCGCCGGGACTAGCGGTGCGGAGACCCAGTACTTC

j_gene: TRBJ2-2
v_gene: TRBV6-5
abundance: .
d_gene: .
len: 16
CDR3aa: CASSYTPTVNTGELFF
CDR3nt: TGTGCCAGCAGTTACACCCCGACGGTGAACACCGGGGAGCTGTTTTTT

j_gene: TRBJ2-2
v_gene: TRBV6-4
abundance: .
d_gene: .
len: 14
CDR3aa: CASRRESATGELFF
CDR3nt: TGTGCCAGCAGAAGGGAAAGCGCCACCGGGGAGCTGTTTTTT

j_gene: TRBJ1-5
v_gene: TRBV5-4
abundance: .
d_gene: TRBD1
len: 18
CDR3aa: CASSYAGTGRRAKQPQHF
CDR3nt: TGTGCCAGCAGCTACGCCGGGACAGGGCGTAGGGCTAAACAGCCCCAGCATTTT

j_gene: TRBJ1-2
v_gene: TRBV7-2
abundance: few
d_gene: TRBD1
len: 14
CDR3aa: CASSRSTGGYGYTF
CDR3nt: TGTGCCAGCAGCCGGTCGACAGGGGGCTATGGCTACACCTTC

j_gene: TRBJ2-1
v_gene: TRBV5-1
abundance: many
d_gene: TRBD1
len: 15
CDR3aa: CASSFRQGAYNEQFF
CDR3nt: TGCGCCAGCAGCTTCAGACAGGGGGCGTACAATGAGCAGTTCTTC

j_gene: TRBJ2-2
v_gene: TRBV7-2
abundance: once
d_gene: .
len: 14
CDR3aa: CASSLDANTGELFF
CDR3nt: TGTGCCAGCAGCTTGGACGCGAACACCGGGGAGCTGTTTTTT

j_gene: TRBJ2-7
v_gene: TRBV29-1
abundance: .
d_gene: .
len: 13
CDR3aa: CSVRRTGNYEQYF
CDR3nt: TGCAGCGTCCGCCGGACGGGGAACTACGAGCAGTACTTC

j_gene: TRBJ2-7
v_gene: TRBV20-1
abundance: .
d_gene: TRBD1
len: 16
CDR3aa: CSARDFSGTGNRGQYF
CDR3nt: TGCAGTGCTAGAGATTTCAGTGGGACAGGGAACCGAGGGCAGTACTTC

j_gene: TRBJ1-5
v_gene: TRBV4-1
abundance: .
d_gene: .
len: 16
CDR3aa: CASSQEGIRGSQPQHF
CDR3nt: TGCGCCAGCAGCCAAGAAGGAATCAGGGGAAGTCAGCCCCAGCATTTT

j_gene: TRBJ2-7
v_gene: TRBV5-1
abundance: .
d_gene: TRBD1
len: 14
CDR3aa: CASSSGTGVFEQYF
CDR3nt: TGCGCCAGCAGCTCCGGGACAGGGGTTTTCGAGCAGTACTTC

j_gene: TRBJ1-2
v_gene: TRBV15
abundance: .
d_gene: .
len: 17
CDR3aa: CATSRVVGVQGFYGYTF
CDR3nt: TGTGCCACCAGCAGAGTGGTAGGGGTTCAAGGATTCTATGGCTACACCTTC

j_gene: TRBJ2-7
v_gene: TRBV6-5
abundance: .
d_gene: TRBD1
len: 14
CDR3aa: CASSYYGTEDEQYF
CDR3nt: TGTGCCAGCAGTTACTACGGGACAGAGGACGAGCAGTACTTC

j_gene: TRBJ2-1
v_gene: TRBV2
abundance: .
d_gene: TRBD2
len: 16
CDR3aa: CASSDGLADPYNEQFF
CDR3nt: TGTGCCAGCAGTGACGGTCTAGCGGATCCCTACAATGAGCAGTTCTTC

j_gene: TRBJ2-5
v_gene: TRBV30
abundance: .
d_gene: .
len: 12
CDR3aa: CAGRQVKETQYF
CDR3nt: TGTGCCGGAAGGCAGGTGAAAGAGACCCAGTACTTC

j_gene: TRBJ2-2
v_gene: TRBV20-1
abundance: .
d_gene: .
len: 11
CDR3aa: CSAARGGELFF
CDR3nt: TGCAGTGCGGCCAGGGGCGGGGAGCTGTTTTTT

j_gene: TRBJ2-1
v_gene: TRBV20-1
abundance: .
d_gene: .
len: 10
CDR3aa: CSARREQLVF
CDR3nt: TGCAGTGCTAGAAGGGAGCAGCTCGTCTTC

j_gene: TRBJ1-2
v_gene: TRBV20-1
abundance: .
d_gene: .
len: 13
CDR3aa: CSAREKGNYGYTF
CDR3nt: TGCAGTGCTAGAGAGAAAGGAAACTATGGCTACACCTTC

j_gene: TRBJ1-2
v_gene: TRBV12-3/TRBV12-4
abundance: few
d_gene: .
len: 14
CDR3aa: CASRLSAVSSGYTF
CDR3nt: TGTGCCAGCAGATTAAGCGCCGTTTCTTCGGGGTACACCTTC

j_gene: TRBJ2-3
v_gene: TRBV20-1
abundance: .
d_gene: .
len: 14
CDR3aa: CSVGGGGSTDTQYF
CDR3nt: TGCAGTGTTGGAGGGGGGGGCAGCACAGATACGCAGTATTTT

j_gene: TRBJ2-5
v_gene: TRBV5-4
abundance: .
d_gene: .
len: 15
CDR3aa: CASGTGQARGETQYF
CDR3nt: TGTGCCAGCGGAACTGGGCAGGCAAGGGGGGAGACCCAGTACTTC

j_gene: TRBJ2-7
v_gene: TRBV20-1
abundance: once
d_gene: .
len: 11
CDR3aa: CSATRTYEQYF
CDR3nt: TGCAGTGCTACTAGAACCTACGAGCAGTACTTC

j_gene: TRBJ2-5
v_gene: TRBV20-1
abundance: .
d_gene: TRBD1
len: 17
CDR3aa: CSARQGAVRWTQETQYF
CDR3nt: TGCAGTGCTAGACAGGGGGCCGTAAGATGGACCCAAGAGACCCAGTACTTC

j_gene: TRBJ2-1
v_gene: TRBV7-6
abundance: .
d_gene: .
len: 16
CDR3aa: CASSLGVAVTRSEQFF
CDR3nt: TGTGCCAGCAGCTTAGGGGTGGCAGTGACCAGATCCGAGCAGTTCTTC

j_gene: TRBJ2-5
v_gene: TRBV5-5
abundance: .
d_gene: .
len: 14
CDR3aa: CASSAVQGRETQYF
CDR3nt: TGTGCCAGCAGCGCGGTTCAGGGAAGAGAGACCCAGTACTTC

j_gene: TRBJ1-2
v_gene: TRBV10-3
abundance: once
d_gene: TRBD1
len: 15
CDR3aa: CAISESMTGVYGYTF
CDR3nt: TGTGCCATCAGTGAGTCTATGACAGGGGTCTATGGCTACACCTTC

j_gene: TRBJ1-1
v_gene: TRBV5-1
abundance: .
d_gene: .
len: 14
CDR3aa: CASSLESTAAEAFF
CDR3nt: TGCGCCAGCAGCTTGGAGTCCACAGCGGCTGAAGCTTTCTTT

j_gene: TRBJ2-3
v_gene: TRBV29-1
abundance: .
d_gene: .
len: 14
CDR3aa: CSVDGGAGTDTQYF
CDR3nt: TGCAGCGTTGACGGGGGAGCGGGCACAGATACGCAGTATTTT

j_gene: TRBJ2-7
v_gene: TRBV18
abundance: .
d_gene: TRBD1
len: 15
CDR3aa: CASSANRDRGYEQYF
CDR3nt: TGTGCCAGCTCCGCAAACCGGGACAGGGGTTACGAGCAGTACTTC

j_gene: TRBJ2-7
v_gene: TRBV5-1
abundance: few
d_gene: TRBD1
len: 18
CDR3aa: CASSQYKDQGTALYEQYF
CDR3nt: TGCGCCAGCAGCCAATACAAAGACCAAGGGACAGCACTATACGAGCAGTACTTC

j_gene: TRBJ2-2
v_gene: TRBV20-1
abundance: few
d_gene: .
len: 13
CDR3aa: CSARSRGTGELFF
CDR3nt: TGCAGTGCTAGATCAAGGGGCACCGGGGAGCTGTTTTTT

j_gene: TRBJ1-1
v_gene: TRBV5-1
abundance: .
d_gene: .
len: 16
CDR3aa: CASSLEPTGLNTEAFF
CDR3nt: TGCGCCAGCAGCTTGGAGCCGACAGGTTTGAACACTGAAGCTTTCTTT

j_gene: TRBJ1-4
v_gene: TRBV6-5
abundance: .
d_gene: .
len: 13
CDR3aa: CSSSSTINEKLFF
CDR3nt: TGTTCCAGCAGTTCCACCATTAATGAAAAACTGTTTTTT

j_gene: TRBJ2-3
v_gene: TRBV6-1
abundance: .
d_gene: TRBD2
len: 15
CDR3aa: CASTPGLGWTDTQYF
CDR3nt: TGTGCCAGCACCCCAGGACTAGGATGGACAGATACGCAGTATTTT

j_gene: TRBJ2-3
v_gene: TRBV24-1
abundance: .
d_gene: .
len: 11
CDR3aa: CATGISDTQYF
CDR3nt: TGTGCCACCGGGATCTCAGATACGCAGTATTTT

j_gene: TRBJ1-2
v_gene: TRBV29-1
abundance: .
d_gene: TRBD1
len: 14
CDR3aa: CSVAARTGGDGYTF
CDR3nt: TGCAGCGTCGCAGCAAGGACAGGGGGTGATGGCTACACCTTC

j_gene: TRBJ2-1
v_gene: TRBV20-1
abundance: .
d_gene: .
len: 12
CDR3aa: CSVPTPGDEQFF
CDR3nt: TGCAGTGTTCCGACTCCTGGGGATGAGCAGTTCTTC

j_gene: TRBJ2-7
v_gene: TRBV7-8
abundance: many
d_gene: TRBD1
len: 13
CDR3aa: CASSYRDSYEQYF
CDR3nt: TGTGCCAGCAGCTATCGGGACAGCTACGAGCAGTACTTC

j_gene: TRBJ2-5
v_gene: TRBV29-1
abundance: .
d_gene: TRBD2
len: 17
CDR3aa: CSVEGVPSGSTEETQYF
CDR3nt: TGCAGCGTTGAAGGAGTGCCCAGCGGGAGTACTGAAGAGACCCAGTACTTC

j_gene: TRBJ2-3
v_gene: TRBV12-3/TRBV12-4
abundance: many
d_gene: TRBD2
len: 16
CDR3aa: CASRASGRAKTDTQYF
CDR3nt: TGTGCCAGCAGGGCTAGCGGGAGAGCGAAGACAGATACGCAGTATTTT

j_gene: TRBJ2-7
v_gene: TRBV13
abundance: few
d_gene: .
len: 13
CDR3aa: CASSPLSSYEQYF
CDR3nt: TGTGCCAGCAGCCCCTTGAGCTCCTACGAGCAGTACTTC

j_gene: TRBJ2-1
v_gene: TRBV3-1
abundance: few
d_gene: .
len: 17
CDR3aa: CASSQVPSAGVQGEQFF
CDR3nt: TGTGCCAGCAGCCAAGTACCCTCGGCAGGGGTACAAGGTGAGCAGTTCTTC

j_gene: TRBJ2-7
v_gene: TRBV30
abundance: .
d_gene: .
len: 13
CDR3aa: CAWSEFDGYEQYF
CDR3nt: TGTGCCTGGAGTGAGTTTGATGGCTACGAGCAGTACTTC

j_gene: TRBJ2-1
v_gene: TRBV12-3/TRBV12-4
abundance: once
d_gene: .
len: 11
CDR3aa: CASSSFSEQFF
CDR3nt: TGTGCCAGCAGTTCCTTCTCGGAGCAGTTCTTC

j_gene: TRBJ2-2
v_gene: TRBV20-1
abundance: .
d_gene: .
len: 13
CDR3aa: CSARDRGFGELFF
CDR3nt: TGCAGTGCTAGAGATCGAGGGTTCGGGGAGCTGTTTTTT

j_gene: TRBJ2-7
v_gene: TRBV7-9
abundance: medium-sized
d_gene: .
len: 14
CDR3aa: CASSLRTEPGEQYF
CDR3nt: TGTGCCAGCAGCCTCAGGACAGAGCCGGGCGAGCAGTACTTC

j_gene: TRBJ2-2
v_gene: TRBV7-3
abundance: few
d_gene: .
len: 16
CDR3aa: CASSFTTGGRTGELFF
CDR3nt: TGTGCCAGCAGCTTTACGACGGGGGGCCGAACCGGGGAGCTGTTTTTT

j_gene: TRBJ2-1
v_gene: TRBV18
abundance: few
d_gene: TRBD1
len: 14
CDR3aa: CASSLGQEGYEQFF
CDR3nt: TGTGCCAGCTCACTCGGACAGGAAGGCTATGAGCAGTTCTTC